This TCR beta chain was found in a study of T cell responses to AZD1222 COVID-19 vaccine. Unmatched junction bases numbered 13, after V lost 4 bases and J lost 4 bases. This CDR3 is 17 amino acids long. Germline V gene lookup returns CDR1 MGHRA and CDR2 YSYEKL. Repertoires were generated with immunoSEQ multiplex PCR, while TCRdb's copy carries only in-frame clones and drops some. This sample yields approximately 130,000 clones, of which roughly 85% are seen a single time; more than 7.5% belongs to the top ten. Note on this clone: Its antigen remains unknown.

Study findings and constraints: Clonal diversity was possibly underestimated, and the donors were mostly white British, with more females.

The receptor was derived from an adult who received the MenACWY meningococcal vaccine as a control. Here the sequenced sample was peripheral blood, taken 28 days after the second dose of the MenACWY control vaccine. This chain connects TRBV4-1 to TRBJ1-5, with 7 bases aligning to TRBD1. CDR3 in DNA: TGCGCCAGCAGCCTCCACGCTCAGGGGGTTGGGAATCAGCCCCAGCATTTT. Protein product: CASSLHAQGVGNQPQHF.